The rows below give T cell receptor beta chains drawn from one sample of a study of blood T cells in healthy people across ages. TCRdb ran MiXCR on the 5' RACE reads and lists one entry per CDR3 protein. This repertoire shows more than 1,000,000 distinct CDR3 sequences, 20% to 25% found once; its top ten account for about 0.8%. These data are also associated with another study on T cells of mothers and their children.

The sequenced material came from blood. All receptors derive from a girl aged 2 to 10 in good health. Both conserved end residues are part of each CDR3. A D gene is named only where the DNA matches it firmly. The listing skips clone size in some rows; elsewhere it reads once, few, many or a size class.

TRBV28	few	TRBJ2-7	.	TGTGCCAGCAGTTCCTCCGGGACAACCTACGAGCAGTACTTC	CASSSSGTTYEQYF
TRBV12-3/TRBV12-4	.	TRBJ1-4	TRBD1	TGTGCCAGCAGTCCGAGCCACAGGGGAGAAAAACTGTTTTTT	CASSPSHRGEKLFF
TRBV6-2/TRBV6-3	.	TRBJ2-7	TRBD1	TGTGCCAGCAGTGCAGGGGGCCAAGAGCAGTACTTC	CASSAGGQEQYF
TRBV28	few	TRBJ2-2	.	TGTGCCAGCAATATTTTGGCAGTTGGGAACACCGGGGAGCTGTTTTTT	CASNILAVGNTGELFF
TRBV28	few	TRBJ2-7	TRBD2	TGTGCCAGCAGGACAGCGGGAGGGATAGAGCAGTACTTC	CASRTAGGIEQYF
TRBV13	many	TRBJ2-1	TRBD2	TGTGCCAGCACTAGCGGGAGCAGTAATGAGCAGTTCTTC	CASTSGSSNEQFF
TRBV6-5	.	TRBJ2-7	TRBD1	TGTGCCAGCAGCCACCAGGGGGACAGCTACGAGCAGTACTTC	CASSHQGDSYEQYF
TRBV29-1	many	TRBJ2-7	.	TGCAGCGCCGCTGTTGGCGGGGTTTCCTACGAGCAGTACTTC	CSAAVGGVSYEQYF
TRBV28	.	TRBJ2-4	TRBD2	TGTGCCAGCAGTTTGGGACTAGCGGGAGGGGCAAACATTCAGTACTTC	CASSLGLAGGANIQYF
TRBV2	few	TRBJ2-5	.	TGTGCCAGCAGTGAAGCGCCGGAGACCCAGTACTTC	CASSEAPETQYF
TRBV9	.	TRBJ2-7	TRBD2	TGTGCCAGCAGCCCAACTAGCGGGCACATCTACGAGCAGTGCTTC	CASSPTSGHIYEQCF
TRBV6-6	few	TRBJ1-1	.	TGTGCCAGCAGTTACAACTTGGTCGGGAACACTGAAGCTTTCTTT	CASSYNLVGNTEAFF